Following are 4 T cell receptor beta chains from one sample sequenced in a study of blood T cell repertoires in COVID-19. Assay used: immunoSEQ multiplex PCR; TCRdb lists only in-frame clones, some missing. The repertoire has 350,000 to 400,000 clones, roughly nine tenths of them found once; the top ten carry 0.86%. The sample taken for sequencing was PBMCs or T cells enriched from blood (not recorded which). Every receptor here comes from a woman aged 40 to 49 who had been exposed to COVID-19.

The V gene is TRBV27, the J gene TRBJ2-7, with 9 nucleotides matching TRBD1. The CDR3 totals 15 residues. Germline V gives CDR1 MNHEY, CDR2 SMNVEV (reference sequence). V lost 6 bases, J lost 5 bases, and 11 bases stayed unmatched. CDR3 region: CASSRRTGVIDEQYF. The CDR3 DNA is TGTGCCAGCAGCCGTCGGACAGGGGTTATCGACGAGCAGTACTTC.

The chain combines TRBV5-5 with TRBJ1-5; D perhaps matches TRBD1 (6 bases). CDR3 length: 15 residues. Germline V gives CDR1 SGHKS, CDR2 YYEKEE (reference sequence). Trimming took 1 base from V and 0 from J, leaving 8 bases between them. The CDR3 nucleotides are TGTGCCAGCAGCTTGCAGGGGAATAGCAATCAGCCCCAGCATTTT. Protein product: CASSLQGNSNQPQHF.

This rearrangement joins TRBV5-1 to TRBJ2-3; 7 nucleotides agree with TRBD2. The V gene's germline CDR1 is SGHRS and CDR2 YFSETQ. The length of the CDR3 is 17 residues. With 3 bases clipped from V and 8 bases from J, the junction kept 18 bases outside the gene matches. The CDR3 spells CASSSGDGVSPGGTQYF. Written as DNA, the CDR3 is TGCGCCAGCAGCTCCGGGGACGGGGTATCCCCGGGGGGTACGCAGTATTTT.

Only one count was recorded for this clone. The V gene is TRBV25-1, the J gene TRBJ1-4, with 8 bases matching TRBD1. Per germline, CDR1 MGHDK and CDR2 SYGVNS. V shed 8 bases and J 5 bases; nucleotides not matched to a gene: 4. The CDR3 consists of 13 residues. The CDR3 DNA is TGTGCCAGCCACCGGGACAGGAATGAAAAACTGTTTTTT. The encoded protein is CASHRDRNEKLFF.